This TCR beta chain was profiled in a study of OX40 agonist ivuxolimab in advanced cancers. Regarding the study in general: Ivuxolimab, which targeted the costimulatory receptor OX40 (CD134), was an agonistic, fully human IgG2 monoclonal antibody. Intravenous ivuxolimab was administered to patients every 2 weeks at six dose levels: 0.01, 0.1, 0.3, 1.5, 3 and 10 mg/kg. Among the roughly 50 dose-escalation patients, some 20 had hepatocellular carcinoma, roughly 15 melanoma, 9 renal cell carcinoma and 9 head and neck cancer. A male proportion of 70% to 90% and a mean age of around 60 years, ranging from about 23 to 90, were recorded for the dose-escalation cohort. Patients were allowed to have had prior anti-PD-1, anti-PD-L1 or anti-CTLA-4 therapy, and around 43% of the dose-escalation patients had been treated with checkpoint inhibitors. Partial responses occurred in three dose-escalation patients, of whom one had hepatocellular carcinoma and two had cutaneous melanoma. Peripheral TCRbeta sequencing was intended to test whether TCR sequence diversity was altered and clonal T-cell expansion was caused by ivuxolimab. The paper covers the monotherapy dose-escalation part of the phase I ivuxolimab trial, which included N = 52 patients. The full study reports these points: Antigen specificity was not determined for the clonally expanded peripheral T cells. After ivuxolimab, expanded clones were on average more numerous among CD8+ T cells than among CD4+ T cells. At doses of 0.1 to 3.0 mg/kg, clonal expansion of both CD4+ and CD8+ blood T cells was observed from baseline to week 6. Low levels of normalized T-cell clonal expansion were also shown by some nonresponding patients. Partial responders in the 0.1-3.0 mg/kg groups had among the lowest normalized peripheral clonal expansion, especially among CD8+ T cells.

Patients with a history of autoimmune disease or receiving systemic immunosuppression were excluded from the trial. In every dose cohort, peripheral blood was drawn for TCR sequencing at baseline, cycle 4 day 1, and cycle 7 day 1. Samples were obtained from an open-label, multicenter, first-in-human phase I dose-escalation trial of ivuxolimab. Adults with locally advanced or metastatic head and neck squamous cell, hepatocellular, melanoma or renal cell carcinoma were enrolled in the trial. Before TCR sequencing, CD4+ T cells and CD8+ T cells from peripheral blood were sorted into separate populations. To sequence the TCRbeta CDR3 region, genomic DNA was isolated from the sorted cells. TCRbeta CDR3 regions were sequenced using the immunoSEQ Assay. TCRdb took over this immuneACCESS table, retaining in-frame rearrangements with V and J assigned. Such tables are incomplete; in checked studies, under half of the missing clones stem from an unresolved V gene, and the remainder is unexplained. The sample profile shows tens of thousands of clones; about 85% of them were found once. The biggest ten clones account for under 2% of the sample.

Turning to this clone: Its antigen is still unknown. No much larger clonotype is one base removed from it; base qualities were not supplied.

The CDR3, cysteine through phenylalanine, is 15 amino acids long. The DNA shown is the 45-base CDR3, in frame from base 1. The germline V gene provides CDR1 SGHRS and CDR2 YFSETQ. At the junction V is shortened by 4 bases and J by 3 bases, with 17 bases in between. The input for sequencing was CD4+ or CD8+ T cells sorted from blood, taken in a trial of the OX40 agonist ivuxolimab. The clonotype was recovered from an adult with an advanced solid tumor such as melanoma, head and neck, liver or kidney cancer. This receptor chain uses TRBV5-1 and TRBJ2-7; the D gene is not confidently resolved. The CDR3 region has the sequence CASSPDGALNYEQYF. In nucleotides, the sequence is TGCGCCAGCAGCCCGGACGGAGCCTTAAACTACGAGCAGTACTTC.